This T cell receptor (beta chain) was recovered during a study of blood T cell repertoires in COVID-19. Overall study: The United States, Italy and Spain supplied acute and convalescent COVID-19 samples. T cells, B-cell-depleted T cells, or PBMCs supplied cDNA or gDNA.

As originally analysed: Estimation of nucleated cell counts was performed using reference gene primer amplification. Clones were read by immunoSEQ multiplex PCR, and TCRdb kept only the in-frame ones, dropping some. D and trimming come from the DNA, and the V and J calls and clone size come from that table. The sample includes 150,000 to 200,000 clones, around three quarters of them seen just once. The sequenced sample consisted of peripheral blood. This TCR was recovered from a man aged 65 to 79 with active or convalescent COVID-19.

CDR3 sequence (DNA): TGCAGCGCGGAGTTGGACAGGGAAAAAGAGACCCAGTACTTC. Translating it yields CSAELDREKETQYF. The V and J genes are TRBV29-1 and TRBJ2-5; 8 positions match TRBD1. Per germline, CDR1 SQVTM and CDR2 ANQGSEA. After removal of 7 bases from V and 3 bases from J, the junction contained 10 bases not matched to a gene. This CDR3 has 14 residues.